This is a list of T cell receptor beta chains from one sample in a study of regulatory T cells in long-lasting Graves disease. TCRdb passed the multiplex PCR reads through MiXCR, listing each CDR3 protein once. The sample holds 450,000 to 700,000 distinct CDR3 sequences, approximately 15% seen once. These data also formed part of another study, on T cells in Graves' hyperthyroidism and ophthalmopathy.

The input for sequencing was peripheral blood mononuclear cells (PBMCs), taken at new diagnosis, from a patient treated with antithyroid drugs. The receptor source for this set is a man aged 25-40 years with Graves disease. The conserved cysteine and the conserved F or W are not part of the CDR3 here. D genes are given only for firm matches.

cdr3_aa d_call v_call
ASRGQNSYEQY TRBD1 TRBV28
ASIARASTDTQY NA TRBV2
ASSPEATGGMNGYT TRBD1 TRBV11-1
ASRDRGQGANVLT TRBD1 TRBV25-1
ASSRGPLSGYT NA TRBV7-3
ASSWTIAGGSNEQF TRBD2 TRBV12-3/TRBV12-4
ASGLQGAGTEAF TRBD1 TRBV6-1
ASSPTGARSSPLH NA TRBV7-9
ASGLGGYNYGYT NA TRBV12-5
ASSPGPSTDTQY NA TRBV5-1
ASSTTRVAGSTGELF TRBD2 TRBV9
ASSLDGTGGGETQY TRBD1 TRBV5-4
ASSFGRGNEQF NA TRBV27